One T cell receptor beta chain is described in this entry. Its target is unknown. The data stem from a study of shared clonotypes between healthy human individuals. Findings of the study overall: Shared across four donors were around 5% of the naive CD4 clonotypes.

The repertoire was sequenced with immunoSEQ multiplex PCR; TCRdb's copy has only in-frame clones and lacks some. Here the sample spans roughly 2.6 million clones, 90% to 95% being singletons. Source material: naive CD4+ T cells sorted from blood. Subset noted: CD45RA+ positively selected. The source is a man aged 18 to 30 in good health.

The CDR3 sequence is CAWSTPGTGDYEQYF. The DNA for the CDR3 is TGTGCCTGGAGTACCCCTGGGACGGGAGACTACGAGCAGTACTTC. This sequence joins TRBV30 and TRBJ2-7; the D gene is possibly TRBD2 (6 bases). The germline V gene encodes CDR1 GTSNPN and CDR2 SVGIG (reference sequence). CDR3 length: 15 amino acids. Deletions cut 2 bases from V and 3 bases from J, with 17 bases between.